Listed below are T cell receptor beta chains from one sample, sequenced in a study of blood T cell repertoires in COVID-19. TCRdb's table, derived via immunoSEQ multiplex PCR, lists solely in-frame clones and lacks some. The data show roughly 45,000 clones, roughly 83% seen once. Source material: peripheral blood. The source is a man aged 45-65 years with active COVID-19. CDR3s include the opening cysteine and the closing phenylalanine or tryptophan. The order of the fields is CDR3 DNA, CDR3 protein, D gene, J gene, clone size, V gene. The D gene is left open where the match is weak. For some rows the clone size is stated as once, few or many, or as a class when expanded; others skip it.

CDR3 DNA: TGTGCCAGTAGTGGGGGGGGCGGGGCCGACACTGAAGCTTTCTTT
CDR3 protein: CASSGGGGADTEAFF
D gene: -
J gene: TRBJ1-1
clone size: -
V gene: TRBV19

CDR3 DNA: TGTGCCAGCAGTTTGCCAGGGGGCTATCATCAGCCCCAGCATTTT
CDR3 protein: CASSLPGGYHQPQHF
D gene: TRBD1
J gene: TRBJ1-5
clone size: -
V gene: TRBV28

CDR3 DNA: TGCGCCAGCAGCCCCCTCAATGAGCAGTTCTTC
CDR3 protein: CASSPLNEQFF
D gene: -
J gene: TRBJ2-1
clone size: -
V gene: TRBV4-3

CDR3 DNA: TGTGCCAGCATCCCGGGACTAGCGGGAAATGAGCAGTTCTTC
CDR3 protein: CASIPGLAGNEQFF
D gene: TRBD2
J gene: TRBJ2-1
clone size: -
V gene: TRBV6-2/TRBV6-3

CDR3 DNA: TGTGCCAGCAGTGAAGGCCCCGGTCCAGATACGCAGTATTTT
CDR3 protein: CASSEGPGPDTQYF
D gene: -
J gene: TRBJ2-3
clone size: medium-sized
V gene: TRBV6-1

CDR3 DNA: TGCGCCAGCAGCTCTGAGGGATACACTGAAGCTTTCTTT
CDR3 protein: CASSSEGYTEAFF
D gene: -
J gene: TRBJ1-1
clone size: -
V gene: TRBV5-1

CDR3 DNA: TGTGCCAGCAGCCAATCGAGAGATACGCAGTATTTT
CDR3 protein: CASSQSRDTQYF
D gene: -
J gene: TRBJ2-3
clone size: -
V gene: TRBV3-1/TRBV3-2

CDR3 DNA: TGCGCCAGCAGCTGGCAGGGGGCTGGGGATCACGAGCAGTACTTC
CDR3 protein: CASSWQGAGDHEQYF
D gene: TRBD1
J gene: TRBJ2-7
clone size: -
V gene: TRBV5-1

CDR3 DNA: TGTGCCAGCAGCGAGGACAGGGTATTGGGGGAGCTGTTTTTT
CDR3 protein: CASSEDRVLGELFF
D gene: TRBD1
J gene: TRBJ2-2
clone size: -
V gene: TRBV2

CDR3 DNA: TGTGCCAGCAGGGGCGGACAGGGTCGTTCACCCCTCCACTTT
CDR3 protein: CASRGGQGRSPLHF
D gene: TRBD1
J gene: TRBJ1-6
clone size: -
V gene: TRBV28

CDR3 DNA: TGTGCCAGCAGTCCCGGACAGGGCTATGGCTACACCTTC
CDR3 protein: CASSPGQGYGYTF
D gene: TRBD1
J gene: TRBJ1-2
clone size: -
V gene: TRBV5-6

CDR3 DNA: TGTGCCAGCAGCTTAGTTGTCAGGGGGTTCCAAGAGACCCAGTACTTC
CDR3 protein: CASSLVVRGFQETQYF
D gene: TRBD1
J gene: TRBJ2-5
clone size: -
V gene: TRBV7-2

CDR3 DNA: TGTGCCAGCAGCCCCCACAGCGGGGGCCTCAGGGAGACCCAGTACTTC
CDR3 protein: CASSPHSGGLRETQYF
D gene: TRBD2
J gene: TRBJ2-5
clone size: -
V gene: TRBV9

CDR3 DNA: TGCGCCAGCAGACTACCTGGGGGGGGCCGAAACTATGGCTACACCTTC
CDR3 protein: CASRLPGGGRNYGYTF
D gene: -
J gene: TRBJ1-2
clone size: -
V gene: TRBV23-1

CDR3 DNA: TGTGCCAGCAGCCACGCGGGACAGGGGGCGAGCGAGCAGTACTTC
CDR3 protein: CASSHAGQGASEQYF
D gene: TRBD1
J gene: TRBJ2-7
clone size: -
V gene: TRBV7-9

CDR3 DNA: TGTGCCAGCAGCCAGAAGGAGGGACGGCATCAGCCCCAGCATTTT
CDR3 protein: CASSQKEGRHQPQHF
D gene: -
J gene: TRBJ1-5
clone size: -
V gene: TRBV21-1

CDR3 DNA: TGTGCCAGCACCCCACCAGGGGCCTACAATGAGCAGTTCTTC
CDR3 protein: CASTPPGAYNEQFF
D gene: -
J gene: TRBJ2-1
clone size: few
V gene: TRBV11-2

CDR3 DNA: TGTGCCACCAGTGGGCAAAATCAGCCCCAGCATTTT
CDR3 protein: CATSGQNQPQHF
D gene: -
J gene: TRBJ1-5
clone size: -
V gene: TRBV24-1

CDR3 DNA: TGTGCCAGCAGGCGATTTAGCGGGGATACGCAGTATTTT
CDR3 protein: CASRRFSGDTQYF
D gene: TRBD2
J gene: TRBJ2-3
clone size: -
V gene: TRBV7-2

CDR3 DNA: TGTGCCAGCAGCTTAATCGCGGGGATGAAGAATGAAAAACTGTTTTTT
CDR3 protein: CASSLIAGMKNEKLFF
D gene: -
J gene: TRBJ1-4
clone size: -
V gene: TRBV7-9

CDR3 DNA: TGTGCCAGCAGCCGAGGGGACTCCTTCTACAATGAGCAGTTCTTC
CDR3 protein: CASSRGDSFYNEQFF
D gene: -
J gene: TRBJ2-1
clone size: -
V gene: TRBV3-1/TRBV3-2

CDR3 DNA: TGTGCCAGCAGGGCCGGTACAGTGAACACCGGGGAGCTGTTTTTT
CDR3 protein: CASRAGTVNTGELFF
D gene: -
J gene: TRBJ2-2
clone size: -
V gene: TRBV2

CDR3 DNA: TGTGCCAGCAGCTTAGTTATCCTAGCGGGGGGAGATACGCAGTATTTT
CDR3 protein: CASSLVILAGGDTQYF
D gene: TRBD2
J gene: TRBJ2-3
clone size: once
V gene: TRBV7-2

CDR3 DNA: TGTGCCAGCAGAGCCGGACAGGGGGACTATGGCTACACCTTC
CDR3 protein: CASRAGQGDYGYTF
D gene: TRBD1
J gene: TRBJ1-2
clone size: -
V gene: TRBV6-5

CDR3 DNA: TGTGCCAGCTCACCACGGGCAACAGGGGGCGCGTCTGGGGCCAACGTCCTGACTTTC
CDR3 protein: CASSPRATGGASGANVLTF
D gene: TRBD1
J gene: TRBJ2-6
clone size: -
V gene: TRBV18

CDR3 DNA: TGTGCCAGCAGTGCAACTGGGGCGATTCAGCCCCAGCATTTT
CDR3 protein: CASSATGAIQPQHF
D gene: -
J gene: TRBJ1-5
clone size: few
V gene: TRBV2

CDR3 DNA: TGTGCCAGCAGCTTAGTCGGCCTGAGGACAGATACGCAGTATTTT
CDR3 protein: CASSLVGLRTDTQYF
D gene: -
J gene: TRBJ2-3
clone size: -
V gene: TRBV11-2

CDR3 DNA: TGTGCCAGCAGTGACATAGACACCCCCTACGAGCAGTACTTC
CDR3 protein: CASSDIDTPYEQYF
D gene: -
J gene: TRBJ2-7
clone size: -
V gene: TRBV25-1

CDR3 DNA: TGTGCCAGCTCACCACTTTCGGGACAGGGGGCATATGGCTACACCTTC
CDR3 protein: CASSPLSGQGAYGYTF
D gene: TRBD1
J gene: TRBJ1-2
clone size: -
V gene: TRBV18

CDR3 DNA: TGCGCCAGCAGCCAAGCCGGGGACAGGTTTGGCTACACCTTC
CDR3 protein: CASSQAGDRFGYTF
D gene: TRBD1
J gene: TRBJ1-2
clone size: -
V gene: TRBV4-1

CDR3 DNA: TGTGCCAGTAGTATGACAGGCAGGTTCGAGACCCAGTACTTC
CDR3 protein: CASSMTGRFETQYF
D gene: -
J gene: TRBJ2-5
clone size: -
V gene: TRBV19

CDR3 DNA: TGTGCCAGCAGTTTATGGTGGGGGCTAGCTGGGGCCAACGTCCTGACTTTC
CDR3 protein: CASSLWWGLAGANVLTF
D gene: -
J gene: TRBJ2-6
clone size: -
V gene: TRBV27

CDR3 DNA: TGTGCCAGCAGCGCCAACTTCGGGGGGGGCTTGGGGAAGACCCAGTACTTC
CDR3 protein: CASSANFGGGLGKTQYF
D gene: TRBD2
J gene: TRBJ2-5
clone size: -
V gene: TRBV11-2